The present entry profiles one T cell receptor beta chain with its context. The antigen is undetermined. Amplification of TCR beta CDR3 regions used RNA as the template. Carried out on the TCR CDR3, a first-round RT-PCR used the HTBI primer set. TCRdb itself ran the multiplex PCR reads through MiXCR, one entry per CDR3 protein. This sample has approximately 690,000 distinct CDR3 sequences, with 14% found just once. This sample was included in a study of T cells in Graves' hyperthyroidism and ophthalmopathy. Study-wide results and limits: A model built on 13 V-J features separated ophthalmopathy from stable hyperthyroidism. Most thyroid clonotypes expanded above 0.001 were also detected in blood.

Orbital computed tomography, thyroid ultrasound, serum thyroxine and TRAb, and clinical symptoms together informed the diagnoses. The germline V gene has CDR1 SGHAT and CDR2 FQNNGV. The length of the CDR3 is 15 residues. The ends were cut back, 5 bases at V and 3 bases at J, with 17 bases in the middle. The clonotype comes from a woman aged 50 to 65 with Graves' ophthalmopathy. Material for sequencing was blood. The rearrangement uses TRBV11-2 and TRBJ2-7; possible D gene TRBD2, 6 bases. The CDR3 DNA follows: TGTGCCAGCAGCCCTCGGAGGGCAAGGGGCTACGAGCAGTACTTC. It is translated as CASSPRRARGYEQYF.